This T cell receptor beta chain stems from a study of human T cells and chemical hapten exposure. In the original analysis: Counting gave a median of roughly 97,000 TCRs per sample, with values ranging from 23,224 to 690,600. TCRdb ran MiXCR on the RACE reads and lists one entry per CDR3 protein. The V and J calls reflect TCRdb's pipeline rather than the authors' work. The sample gives roughly 380,000 distinct CDR3 sequences, approximately 4.4% of which show up once; under 3% is in the top ten. There are many counts of this clonotype. The CDR3 sequence is 15 residues long. J lost 5 bases, V lost 5 bases, and 9 bases had no gene match. Germline assignment: CDR1 SEHNR and CDR2 FQNEAQ (reference sequence). The time point is: patch test 1, 2 weeks after DPC sensitization. The treatment denotes: therapeutic diphenylcyclopropenone sensitization with weekly scalp DPC. Suited to DPC and affected by alopecia, the donors ranged from 18 to 70 years old.

The clonotype was recovered from a woman aged 50 to 60 with alopecia areata. Some clones in this sample may be carry-over from other donors' samples. Sequencing was performed on whole blood, taken in connection with sensitization to the hapten diphenylcyclopropenone (DPC). The V and J genes are TRBV7-9 and TRBJ1-5; TRBD1 matches 7 bases. The CDR3 here is CASSPPGQIDQPQHF. The CDR3 nucleotides are TGTGCCAGCAGCCCCCCGGGACAGATCGATCAGCCCCAGCATTTT.